The 22 T cell receptor beta chains reported below all come from one sample, sequenced in a study of cytomegalovirus exposure and HLA in healthy donors (dated by TCRdb to about 2017). Libraries were constructed by the immunoSEQ multiplex PCR assay. The multiplex PCR relied on a mix of 60 forward primers for TCR Vbeta segments and 13 reverse primers for TCR Jbeta segments. In its TCRdb copy, this immuneACCESS table keeps in-frame sequences only and misses some clones. Where compared with another copy, unresolved V genes explain less than half of these, and the others have no known cause. The sample table lists fewer than 200,000 clones, nearly 80% of them with a count of one. Roughly 2.7% of the sample rests with the top ten. The specimen was PBMCs. The receptors derive from a female donor in good health and CMV-seronegative.

J is TRBJ1-5 and V is TRBV6-1; 7 nucleotides align to TRBD1. This CDR3 contains 15 residues. The V segment lost 6 bases and the J segment 2 bases; nucleotides outside the gene matches: 7. Germline CDR1 MNHNS, CDR2 SASEGT. This CDR3 reads CASSLDRVGNQPQHF. The DNA of the CDR3 is TGTGCCAGCAGCCTCGACAGGGTCGGCAATCAGCCCCAGCATTTT.

The V call is TRBV5-1, the J call TRBJ1-2; D ambiguous. V was shortened by 2 bases and J by 6 bases, with 14 bases between the two germline ends. Germline CDR1 SGHRS, CDR2 YFSETQ. There are 14 residues in the CDR3. CDR3 sequence: CASSLAQVGDGYTF. CDR3 DNA sequence: TGCGCCAGCAGCTTAGCCCAGGTTGGCGATGGCTACACCTTC. Supplemented by reference TRBV5-1 and TRBJ1-2, the full variable domain reads KAGVTQTPRYLIKTRGQQVTLSCSPISGHRSVSWYQQTPGQGLQFLFEYFSETQRNKGNFPGRFSGRQFSNSRSEMNVSTLELGDSALYLCASSLAQVGDGYTFGSGTRLTVV.

This chain joins TRBV11-1 and TRBJ2-2; TRBD2 agrees at 7 bases. This CDR3 contains 14 residues. Germline CDR1 SGHAT, CDR2 FQDESV (reference sequence). After removal of 5 bases from V and 6 bases from J, the junction contained 6 bases not matched to a gene. CDR3 residues: CASSPRAGAGELFF. In nucleotides, the CDR3 is TGTGCCAGCAGCCCCCGGGCGGGGGCCGGGGAGCTGTTTTTT.

The V and J genes are TRBV15 and TRBJ1-4; D is ambiguous. Trimming took off 0 bases at V and 0 bases at J, with 8 bases between the two ends. Germline assignment: CDR1 LNHNV and CDR2 YYDKDF (reference sequence). The CDR3 loop spans 16 amino acids. For the CDR3, the DNA is TGTGCCACCAGCAGAGATCTCAGAACAACTAATGAAAAACTGTTTTTT. It encodes CATSRDLRTTNEKLFF.

The chain uses TRBV5-4 and TRBJ1-2; D perhaps matches TRBD1 (5 bases). Germline V gives CDR1 SGHNT, CDR2 YYREEE (reference sequence). This CDR3 region has 13 residues. With 4 bases removed from V and 4 bases from J, the gap between germline ends came to 11 bases. DNA of the CDR3: TGTGCCAGCAGCGGGGGAGGGGCCTATGGCTACACCTTC. Residues: CASSGGGAYGYTF.

In its sample, this clone was seen once. This CDR3 is also generated by other DNA sequences in the sample. The chain joins TRBV6-6 to TRBJ2-7; 9 nucleotides align to TRBD2. The CDR3 is made up of 16 amino acids. Germline V lookup: CDR1 MNHNY, CDR2 SVGAGI (reference sequence). The V segment lost 6 bases and the J segment 4 bases; nucleotides outside the gene matches: 13. The CDR3 bases are TGTGCCAGCAGCCTCCAGCCCGGGACTAGCCAGTACGAGCAGTACTTC. Amino acid sequence: CASSLQPGTSQYEQYF.

J is TRBJ2-5 and V is TRBV11-3; D is undetermined. This CDR3 has 15 amino acids. The V end was cut by 0 bases, the J end by 5 bases, with 13 bases between. Germline V gives CDR1 SGHNT, CDR2 YENEEA. CDR3 DNA sequence: TGTGCCAGCAGCTTAGATGGGTCTAGTAGGGAGACCCAGTACTTC. Translated: CASSLDGSSRETQYF.

This clone was found a few times. This chain connects TRBV18 to TRBJ1-4, with TRBD1 matching over 9 bases. The CDR3 totals 15 residues. V gave up 3 bases and J gave up 8 bases; unmatched junction bases: 7. From germline, CDR1 is KGHSH and CDR2 LQKENI. The CDR3 bases are TGTGCCAGCTCACCTCCGGGACAGGGTCAAGAAAAACTGTTTTTT. Amino acid sequence: CASSPPGQGQEKLFF.

V is TRBV30 and J is TRBJ1-1; 7 nucleotides agree with TRBD1. The CDR3 length is 13 residues. From germline, CDR1 is GTSNPN and CDR2 SVGIG (reference sequence). CDR3 sequence reads: CGRYSTGYLEAFF. As DNA, the CDR3 is TGTGGGCGCTATTCGACAGGGTATCTTGAAGCTTTCTTT. The full variable domain, in which reference TRBV30 and TRBJ1-1 provide the parts outside the CDR3, is SQTIHQWPATLVQPVGSPLSLECTVEGTSNPNLYWYRQAAGRGLQLLFYSVGIGQISSEVPQNLSASRPQDRQFILSSKKLLLSDSGFYLCGRYSTGYLEAFFGQGTRLTVV.

A remark on this clone: A read error may produce the germline difference seen at one junction end. This chain links TRBV7-9 with TRBJ2-7; D perhaps matches TRBD2 (6 bases). The CDR3 has 13 amino acids. The germline gives CDR1 SEHNR, CDR2 FQNEAQ (reference sequence). The CDR3 coding sequence is TGTTCCAGCAGGAGTAGCGGAACCTACGAGCAGTACTTC. Translating it yields CSSRSSGTYEQYF.

CDR3 nucleotide sequence: TGTGCCAGCTCAGTAAGCGGGGCCCTGTACAATGAGCAGTTCTTC. It is translated as CASSVSGALYNEQFF. The gene calls are TRBV18 and TRBJ2-1; TRBD2 agrees at 7 bases. Per germline, CDR1 KGHSH and CDR2 LQKENI. V was clipped by 5 bases and J by 4 bases; unmatched bases: 8. There are 15 residues in the CDR3.

DNA for the CDR3: TGCGCCAGCAGCTTGTGGACAGGGGAGAACAATGGCTACACCTTC. This sequence encodes CASSLWTGENNGYTF. The rearrangement joins TRBV5-1 to TRBJ1-2; 9 positions agree with TRBD1. The V gene end was trimmed by 1 base and the J gene end by 6 bases; junction bases not matched to a gene: 7. The germline CDR1 and CDR2 sequences are SGHRS and YFSETQ. This CDR3 has 15 amino acids.

The V gene is TRBV2, the J gene TRBJ1-5; TRBD1 agrees at 7 bases. Germline-derived CDR1 and CDR2 are SNHLY and FYNNEI. V gave up 5 bases and J gave up 4 bases; unmatched junction bases: 8. This CDR3 is 15 amino acids long. The CDR3 loop is CASSSFGQENQPQHF. The CDR3, as DNA: TGTGCCAGCAGTAGTTTTGGACAGGAGAATCAGCCCCAGCATTTT. The full variable domain, its missing parts supplied by reference TRBV2 and TRBJ1-5, is EPEVTQTPSHQVTQMGQEVILRCVPISNHLYFYWYRQILGQKVEFLVSFYNNEISEKSEIFDDQFSVERPDGSNFTLKIRSTKLEDSAMYFCASSSFGQENQPQHFGDGTRLSIL.

The rearrangement uses TRBV2 and TRBJ2-3; no reliable D call. Germline assignment: CDR1 SNHLY and CDR2 FYNNEI. The CDR3 has 16 amino acids. V lost 0 bases and J 2 bases, leaving 12 bases between the germline ends. The CDR3 loop reads CASSEAHLLITDTQYF. CDR3 DNA sequence: TGTGCCAGCAGTGAAGCGCACCTCCTAATCACAGATACGCAGTATTTT.

CDR3 in DNA: TGCGCCAGCAACCAGAGGGGGGGCGGGCAAGAGACCCAGTACTTC. Translation gives CASNQRGGGQETQYF. J is TRBJ2-5 and V is TRBV5-1; tentative D call: TRBD2 (7 bases). Trimming shortened V by 6 bases and J by 2 bases, and 17 bases separated the two germline ends. Per the germline V gene, CDR1 is SGHRS and CDR2 is YFSETQ. The CDR3 is 15 residues long.

The chain recombines TRBV6-6 with TRBJ2-7; weak D call: TRBD1 (6 bases). Trimming stripped 6 bases from V and 5 bases from J, with 20 bases between. Germline assignment: CDR1 MNHNY and CDR2 SVGAGI (reference sequence). The CDR3 length is 15 residues. The chain's CDR3 is CASSQIQGAGDEQYF. The CDR3 nucleotides are TGTGCCAGCAGCCAGATACAGGGAGCAGGTGACGAGCAGTACTTC.

The gene calls are TRBV28 and TRBJ2-3, with 8 bases aligning to TRBD2. The V gene end was trimmed by 4 bases and the J gene end by 0 bases; junction bases not matched to a gene: 3. This CDR3 comprises 15 residues. Looked up from germline, CDR1 is MDHEN and CDR2 is SYDVKM. The CDR3: CASSSPGGSTDTQYF. CDR3 DNA: TGTGCCAGCAGTTCCCCGGGAGGGAGCACAGATACGCAGTATTTT. The whole variable domain, remainder taken from reference TRBV28 and TRBJ2-3, is DVKVTQSSRYLVKRTGEKVFLECVQDMDHENMFWYRQDPGLGLRLIYFSYDVKMKEKGDIPEGYSVSREKKERFSLILESASTNQTSMYLCASSSPGGSTDTQYFGPGTRLTVL.

This chain connects TRBV10-3 to TRBJ2-1, with 9 positions matching TRBD2. V trimming: 4 bases; J trimming: 4 bases; junction bases outside the gene matches: 5. There are 15 residues in the CDR3. CDR1 is ENHRY and CDR2 is SYGVKD in the germline V gene. CDR3 sequence: CAISGSGGIYNEQFF. The CDR3 DNA follows: TGTGCCATCAGTGGTAGCGGGGGAATTTACAATGAGCAGTTCTTC.

The chain uses TRBV30 and TRBJ2-5; 12 nucleotides align to TRBD2. Looked up from germline, CDR1 is GTSNPN and CDR2 is SVGIG (reference sequence). The CDR3 sequence is 16 residues long. The V gene end was trimmed by 4 bases and the J gene end by 2 bases; junction bases not matched to a gene: 8. CDR3 residues: CAWKETSGGPQETQYF. The CDR3 nucleotides read TGTGCCTGGAAAGAGACTAGCGGGGGCCCTCAAGAGACCCAGTACTTC.

This rearrangement joins TRBV6-4 to TRBJ1-2; 7 nucleotides agree with TRBD1. The trim removed 5 bases at V and 1 base at J, leaving 10 bases unmatched. Per the germline V gene, CDR1 is MRHNA and CDR2 is SNTAGT. The CDR3 is made up of 16 amino acids. The CDR3 DNA follows: TGTGCCAGCAGTTTATTACCGGGACAGTTTAACTATGGCTACACCTTC. Encoded protein: CASSLLPGQFNYGYTF.

The rearrangement uses TRBV5-1 and TRBJ1-4, with D possibly matching TRBD1 (6 bases). CDR1 is SGHRS and CDR2 is YFSETQ in the germline V gene. The CDR3 length is 14 residues. Trimming left V 4 bases short and J 8 bases short, with 15 bases between. The CDR3 nucleotides read TGCGCCAGCAGCCGGGGGGCCGGGGAAGAAAAACTGTTTTTT. Translation: CASSRGAGEEKLFF.

This clone was detected only a few times. At one end the junction does not follow the germline gene, possibly because of a read error. The chain recombines TRBV7-9 with TRBJ2-3; the D gene is possibly TRBD2 (6 bases). This CDR3 has 16 amino acids. CDR1 SEHNR and CDR2 FQNEAQ come from the germline V gene (reference sequence). CDR3 in amino acids: CSSSYTGTHYTDTQYF. The CDR3 bases are TGTTCCAGCAGCTACACCGGGACTCACTACACAGATACGCAGTATTTT.